This T cell receptor (beta chain) was sequenced for a study of T-cell reconstitution after alpha-beta-depleted transplantation in children. Researchers prepared the TCRbeta library using unique molecular identifiers, the study reports. TCRdb fed the PCR reads into MiXCR, producing one record per CDR3 protein. There are 200,000 to 250,000 distinct CDR3 sequences in the sample; 8.5% to 10% occur only once, and less than 8% lies in the top ten. The CDR3 is 20 amino acids. V shed 1 base and J 7 bases; nucleotides not matched to a gene: 15. From germline, CDR1 is SGHAT and CDR2 FQNNGV. The sample consisted of PBMCs from the stem cell graft donor, taken from the stem cell graft. This TCR came from a human donor who donated a stem cell graft to a child with acute lymphoblastic leukemia. The chain carries TRBV11-2 and TRBJ1-6, with 11 bases that match TRBD1. The CDR3 DNA reads TGTGCCAGCAGCTTAGGGTTCATGGGACAGGGGGGAGTAGGAAATTCACCCCTCCACTTT. Translation gives CASSLGFMGQGGVGNSPLHF.